A selection of T cell receptor beta chains follows, all from one sample in a study of T-cell memory formation after mild COVID-19. MiXCR, applied by TCRdb to the 5' RACE reads, yields one record per CDR3 protein. The sample yields some 180,000 distinct CDR3 sequences, over 10% seen once. The sequencing sample was made of PBMCs or a T cell subset sorted from them (not recorded which). These receptors came from a man aged 18-30 years who had mild COVID-19 (a few samples of this study predate the infection). Cell type and time point are not known. The CDR3 runs from the conserved cysteine through the conserved F or W. D genes are given only for firm matches. Part of the rows lack a size; the others show once, few, many or a class for expanded clones.

length	D	V	size	J	CDR3	DNA
12	NA	TRBV7-2	many	TRBJ2-3	CASSLWVGPRYF	TGTGCCAGCAGCTTATGGGTCGGCCCGAGGTATTTT
14	NA	TRBV20-1	few	TRBJ1-4	CSARDWQGDEKLFF	TGCAGTGCTAGAGATTGGCAGGGAGATGAAAAACTGTTTTTT
15	NA	TRBV9	NA	TRBJ2-5	CASSVGTATQETQYF	TGTGCCAGCAGCGTAGGGACTGCCACCCAAGAGACCCAGTACTTC
15	NA	TRBV11-2	NA	TRBJ1-2	CASSSLAGTAYGYTF	TGTGCCAGCAGCTCCTTGGCCGGGACTGCTTATGGCTACACCTTC
15	NA	TRBV4-3	few	TRBJ2-7	CASSQDHPGTYEQYF	TGCGCCAGCAGCCAAGATCACCCGGGAACCTACGAGCAGTACTTC
16	TRBD2	TRBV19	few	TRBJ2-3	CASSRTSGTSTDTQYF	TGTGCCAGTAGTCGCACTAGCGGCACTAGCACAGATACGCAGTATTTT
11	NA	TRBV20-1	few	TRBJ2-5	CSLRGRETQYF	TGCAGCCTACGAGGACGAGAGACCCAGTACTTC
12	NA	TRBV6-2/TRBV6-3	few	TRBJ2-6	CATPSGANVLTF	TGTGCCACACCCTCTGGGGCCAACGTCCTGACTTTC
16	NA	TRBV11-2	few	TRBJ2-1	CASSPRRGAGDNEQFF	TGTGCCAGCAGCCCGCGTAGGGGGGCTGGCGACAATGAGCAGTTCTTC
14	TRBD1	TRBV11-2	few	TRBJ1-3	CASSTLGQLNTIYF	TGTGCCAGCAGCACTCTGGGACAGCTTAACACCATATATTTT
13	NA	TRBV28	NA	TRBJ2-1	CASSTGAYNEQFF	TGTGCCAGCAGCACCGGGGCATACAATGAGCAGTTCTTC
12	NA	TRBV30	NA	TRBJ1-1	CAWSSQGAEAFF	TGTGCCTGGAGTAGTCAGGGCGCTGAAGCTTTCTTT
13	NA	TRBV5-1	NA	TRBJ1-6	CASSGQADSPLHF	TGCGCCAGCAGTGGTCAGGCGGATTCACCCCTCCACTTT
13	NA	TRBV5-1	few	TRBJ2-7	CASSLRPDGEQYF	TGCGCCAGCAGCTTAAGGCCCGACGGAGAGCAGTACTTC
15	NA	TRBV10-3	NA	TRBJ2-7	CAISDPGLMTYEQYF	TGTGCCATCAGTGATCCGGGGCTGATGACCTACGAGCAGTACTTC